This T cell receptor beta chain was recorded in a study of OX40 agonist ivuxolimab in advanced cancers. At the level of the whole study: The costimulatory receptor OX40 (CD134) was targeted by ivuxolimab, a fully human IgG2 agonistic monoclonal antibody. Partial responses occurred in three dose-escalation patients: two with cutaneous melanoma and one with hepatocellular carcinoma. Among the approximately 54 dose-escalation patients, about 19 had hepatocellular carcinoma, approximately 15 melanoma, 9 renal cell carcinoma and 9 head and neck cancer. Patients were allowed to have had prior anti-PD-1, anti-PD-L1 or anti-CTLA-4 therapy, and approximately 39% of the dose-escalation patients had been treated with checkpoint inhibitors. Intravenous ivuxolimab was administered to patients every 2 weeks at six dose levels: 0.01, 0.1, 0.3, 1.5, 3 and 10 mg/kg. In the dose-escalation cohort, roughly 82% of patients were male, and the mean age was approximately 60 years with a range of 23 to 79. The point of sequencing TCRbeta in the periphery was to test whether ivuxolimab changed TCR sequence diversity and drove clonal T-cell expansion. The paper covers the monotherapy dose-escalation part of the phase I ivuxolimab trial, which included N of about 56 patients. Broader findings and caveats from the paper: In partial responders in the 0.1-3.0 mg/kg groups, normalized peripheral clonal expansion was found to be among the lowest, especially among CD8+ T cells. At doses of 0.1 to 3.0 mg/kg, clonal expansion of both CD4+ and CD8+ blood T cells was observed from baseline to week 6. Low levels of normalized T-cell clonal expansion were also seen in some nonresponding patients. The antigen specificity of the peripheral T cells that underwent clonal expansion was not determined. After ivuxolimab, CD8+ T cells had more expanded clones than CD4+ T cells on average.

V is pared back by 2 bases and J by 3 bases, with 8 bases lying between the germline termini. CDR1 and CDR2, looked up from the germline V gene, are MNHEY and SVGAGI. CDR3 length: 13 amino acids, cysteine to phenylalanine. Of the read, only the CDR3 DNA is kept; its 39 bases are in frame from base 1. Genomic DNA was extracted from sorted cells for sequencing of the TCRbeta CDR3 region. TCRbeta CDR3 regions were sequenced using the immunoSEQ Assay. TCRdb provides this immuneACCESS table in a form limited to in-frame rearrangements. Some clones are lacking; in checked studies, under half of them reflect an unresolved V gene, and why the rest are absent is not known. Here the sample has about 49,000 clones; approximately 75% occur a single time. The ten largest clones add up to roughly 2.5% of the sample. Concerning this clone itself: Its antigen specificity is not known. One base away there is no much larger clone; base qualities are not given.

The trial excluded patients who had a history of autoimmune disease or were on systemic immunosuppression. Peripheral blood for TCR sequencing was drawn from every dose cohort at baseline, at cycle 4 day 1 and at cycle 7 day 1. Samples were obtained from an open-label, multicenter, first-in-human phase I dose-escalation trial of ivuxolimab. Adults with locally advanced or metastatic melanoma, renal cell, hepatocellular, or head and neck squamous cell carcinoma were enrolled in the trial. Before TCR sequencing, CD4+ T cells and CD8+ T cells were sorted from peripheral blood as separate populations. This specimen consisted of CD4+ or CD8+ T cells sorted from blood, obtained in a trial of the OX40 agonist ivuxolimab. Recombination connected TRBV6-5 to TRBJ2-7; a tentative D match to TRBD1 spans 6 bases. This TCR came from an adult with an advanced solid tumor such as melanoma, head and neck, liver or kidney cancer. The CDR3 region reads CASSYGTYYEQYF. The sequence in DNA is TGTGCCAGCAGTTACGGGACATACTACGAGCAGTACTTC.